This T cell receptor (beta chain) was documented in a study of blood T cell repertoires in COVID-19. As for the study in general: Acute and convalescent COVID-19 samples came from the United States, Italy and Spain.

The CDR3 totals 13 residues. After removal of 5 bases from V and 6 bases from J, the junction contained 7 bases not matched to a gene. Per the germline V gene, CDR1 is LNHDA and CDR2 is SQIVND (reference sequence). Authors' processing steps: For nucleated cells, counts were estimated from reference gene primer amplification. Clones were sequenced by immunoSEQ multiplex PCR, and TCRdb holds only the in-frame ones, with some missing. The DNA was the basis for D and trimming; V, J and clone size are from that table. The profile covers hundreds of thousands of clones, with about 85% appearing a single time and about 2.2% taken by the ten largest.

The chain is built from TRBV19 and TRBJ2-7; 7 positions agree with TRBD1. The material sequenced was peripheral blood. The receptor comes from a woman in her forties or fifties who had recovered from COVID-19. The CDR3 is CASSHRGGSEQYF. CDR3 DNA: TGTGCCAGTAGTCACAGGGGTGGTAGCGAGCAGTACTTC.